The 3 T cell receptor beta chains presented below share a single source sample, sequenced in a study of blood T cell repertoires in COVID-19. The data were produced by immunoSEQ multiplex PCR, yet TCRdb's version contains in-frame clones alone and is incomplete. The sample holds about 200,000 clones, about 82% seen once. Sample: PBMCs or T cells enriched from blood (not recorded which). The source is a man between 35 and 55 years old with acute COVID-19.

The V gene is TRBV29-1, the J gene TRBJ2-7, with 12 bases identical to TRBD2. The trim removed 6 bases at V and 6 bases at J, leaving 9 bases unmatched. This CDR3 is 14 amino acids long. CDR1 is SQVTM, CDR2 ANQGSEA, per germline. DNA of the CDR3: TGCAGCGTGCCGACTAGCGGGAGTACAGGCGAGCAGTACTTC. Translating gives CSVPTSGSTGEQYF.

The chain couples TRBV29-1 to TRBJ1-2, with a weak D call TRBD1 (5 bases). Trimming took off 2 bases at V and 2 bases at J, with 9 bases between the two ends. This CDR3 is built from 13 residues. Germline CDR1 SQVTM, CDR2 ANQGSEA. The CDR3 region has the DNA TGCAGCGTTGAAAAAGGGGCCAACTATGGCTACACCTTC. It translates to CSVEKGANYGYTF.

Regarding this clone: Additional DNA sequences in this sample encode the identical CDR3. The CDR3 here is CASSLGVGADTQYF. In DNA form, the CDR3 reads TGTGCCAGCTCACTTGGGGTAGGGGCAGATACGCAGTATTTT. The J gene is TRBJ2-3, the V gene TRBV7-6, with D possibly matching TRBD1 (5 bases). CDR3 length: 14 residues. V dropped 8 bases and J dropped 4 bases, with 16 bases sitting between them. Germline CDR1 reads SGHVS; CDR2 reads FNYEAQ.